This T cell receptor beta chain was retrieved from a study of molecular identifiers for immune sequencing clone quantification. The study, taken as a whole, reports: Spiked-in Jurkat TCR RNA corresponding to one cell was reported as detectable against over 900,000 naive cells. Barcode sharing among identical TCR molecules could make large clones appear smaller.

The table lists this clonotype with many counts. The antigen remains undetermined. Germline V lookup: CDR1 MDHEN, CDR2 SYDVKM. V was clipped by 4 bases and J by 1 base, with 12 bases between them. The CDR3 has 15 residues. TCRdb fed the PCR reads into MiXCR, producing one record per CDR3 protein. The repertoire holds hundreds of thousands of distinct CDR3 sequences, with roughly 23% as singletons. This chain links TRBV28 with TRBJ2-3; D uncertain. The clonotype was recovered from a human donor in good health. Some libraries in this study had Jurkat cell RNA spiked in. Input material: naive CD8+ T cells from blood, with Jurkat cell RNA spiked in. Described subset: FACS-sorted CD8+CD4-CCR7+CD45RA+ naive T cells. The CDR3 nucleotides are TGTGCCAGCAGTTGGGCCCTTCTCGGCACAGATACGCAGTATTTT. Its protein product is CASSWALLGTDTQYF. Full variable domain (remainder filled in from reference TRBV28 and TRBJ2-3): DVKVTQSSRYLVKRTGEKVFLECVQDMDHENMFWYRQDPGLGLRLIYFSYDVKMKEKGDIPEGYSVSREKKERFSLILESASTNQTSMYLCASSWALLGTDTQYFGPGTRLTVL.